A single sample is the source of the 25 T cell receptor beta chains below, sequenced in a study of beta chain features in type 1 diabetes. Expressed TCRB transcripts got sequenced, as all isolated RNA was reverse transcribed. Profiling relied on immunoSEQ multiplex PCR, and the TCRdb table lists in-frame clones only, not all of them. The data show over 200,000 clones, about 11% seen once. Their recognized antigens are unknown. Broader study findings: Moderate yet significant TCRB CDR3 shortening was seen in Type 1 diabetes patients in all four CD4+ subsets.

Sample: naive CD4+ T cells from blood. The receptors derive from a man younger than 40 with type 1 diabetes.

The chain employs TRBV5-8 and TRBJ1-1; D unresolved. CDR1 and CDR2 (germline): SGHTS, YDEGEE. The CDR3 length is 14 residues. Deletions cut 6 bases from V and 3 bases from J, with 15 bases between. The CDR3 coding sequence is TGTGCCAGCACACTGAGCGGGGTTGACACTGAAGCTTTCTTT. It is translated as CASTLSGVDTEAFF. Based on the CDR3 plus reference TRBV5-8 and TRBJ1-1, the full variable domain is EAGVTQSPTHLIKTRGQQATLRCSPISGHTSVYWYQQALGLGLQFLLWYDEGEERNRGNFPPRFSGRQFPNYSSELNVNALELEDSALYLCASTLSGVDTEAFFGQGTRLTVV.

The chain recombines TRBV5-6 with TRBJ1-2; 7 bases line up with TRBD1. This CDR3 region has 14 residues. V dropped 4 bases and J dropped 2; count of bases not matched to a gene: 5. CDR1 and CDR2 from the germline V gene are SGHDT and YYEEEE. The CDR3 loop is CASSTGQKNYGYTF. The DNA for the CDR3 is TGTGCCAGCAGCACGGGACAGAAGAACTATGGCTACACCTTC.

This clone was counted only a few times. The chain links TRBV18 to TRBJ1-6; D gene uncertain. Germline assignment: CDR1 KGHSH and CDR2 LQKENI. Trimming took off 2 bases at V and 9 bases at J, with 8 bases between the two ends. The CDR3 runs 13 residues. The DNA for the CDR3 is TGTGCCAGCTCACCAGATGGAGGTTCACCCCTCCACTTT. This encodes CASSPDGGSPLHF.

The chain combines TRBV15 with TRBJ2-1, with a tentative D call TRBD2 (5 bases). The CDR3 runs 14 residues. Trimming removed 5 bases at V and 6 bases at J, with 14 bases between. The germline V gene encodes CDR1 LNHNV and CDR2 YYDKDF (reference sequence). The CDR3: CATSDQVGSNEQFF. DNA for the CDR3: TGTGCCACCAGCGATCAGGTGGGGAGCAATGAGCAGTTCTTC.

The rearrangement links TRBV29-1 to TRBJ2-5, with D possibly TRBD2 on 6 matching bases. Germline loops: CDR1 SQVTM, CDR2 ANQGSEA. V shed 7 bases and J shed 5 bases, with 14 bases lying between them. CDR3 size: 12 residues. CDR3 protein: CSALGGSETQYF. In DNA form, the CDR3 reads TGCAGCGCGTTGGGGGGTAGCGAGACCCAGTACTTC.

This clone was observed a handful of times. The chain uses TRBV7-3 and TRBJ1-6; 7 bases fit TRBD1. J gave up 7 bases and V 3 bases, and 3 bases lay outside the gene matches. CDR3 length equals 14 residues. Germline CDR1 reads SGHTA; CDR2 reads FQGTGA. CDR3 loop: CASSFGTENSPLHF. The CDR3 DNA sequence: TGTGCCAGCAGCTTCGGGACAGAAAATTCACCCCTCCACTTT.

A few counts support this clone. J is TRBJ2-7 and V is TRBV6-5; D is uncertain. The CDR3 covers 15 residues. Per germline, CDR1 MNHEY and CDR2 SVGAGI. Trimming shortened V by 0 bases and J by 0 bases, and 9 bases separated the two germline ends. This chain's CDR3 is CASSYSTGPSYEQYF. The CDR3 DNA is TGTGCCAGCAGTTACTCGACGGGTCCCTCCTACGAGCAGTACTTC.

This clone has a handful of counts. The rearrangement joins TRBV2 to TRBJ2-3; D is perhaps TRBD2 (6 bases). Between the trimmed V and J ends, which lost 8 bases and 5 bases, there was a span of 11 bases. CDR1 and CDR2 (germline): SNHLY, FYNNEI. This CDR3 is 12 amino acids long. As DNA, the CDR3 is TGTGCCAGCGGAGGGTCGGGAGATACGCAGTATTTT. Amino acid sequence: CASGGSGDTQYF.

The rearrangement joins TRBV5-1 to TRBJ2-1, with D perhaps matching TRBD1 (6 bases). The CDR3 is 15 amino acids. CDR1 SGHRS and CDR2 YFSETQ come from the germline V gene. V was trimmed by 1 base and J by 1 base, leaving 9 bases between them. CDR3 residues: CASSLSGVSYNEQFF. The CDR3 DNA is TGCGCCAGCAGCTTGTCAGGGGTTTCCTACAATGAGCAGTTCTTC.

This clone was found a few times. V gene TRBV6-6 combines with J gene TRBJ1-1; no clear D. There are 15 residues in the CDR3. Trimming shortened V by 5 bases and J by 1 base, and 14 bases separated the two germline ends. Germline assignment: CDR1 MNHNY and CDR2 SVGAGI (reference sequence). This chain's CDR3 is CASSLKAEENTEAFF. The CDR3 nucleotides are TGTGCCAGCAGTCTCAAAGCCGAGGAGAACACTGAAGCTTTCTTT.

In its sample, this clone was seen a few times. The chain carries TRBV11-2 and TRBJ2-7; 11 nucleotides align to TRBD1. The CDR3 is made up of 14 amino acids. Losses at the gene ends were 5 bases for V and 4 bases for J; bases not matched to a gene: 4. CDR1 is SGHAT, CDR2 FQNNGV, per germline. The CDR3 bases are TGTGCCAGCAGCGTGGGACAGGGGGTATACGAGCAGTACTTC. Protein sequence: CASSVGQGVYEQYF.

This clone was detected a few times. The chain uses TRBV28 and TRBJ2-2; D is perhaps TRBD2 (6 bases). CDR3 length: 15 amino acids. The germline CDR1 and CDR2 sequences are MDHEN and SYDVKM. Trimming took 2 bases from V and 5 from J, leaving 12 bases between them. CDR3 residues: CASSLPGGGTGELFF. The CDR3 DNA reads as TGTGCCAGCAGTTTACCGGGTGGGGGGACCGGGGAGCTGTTTTTT.

In this sample, this clone turned up a few times. The V call is TRBV7-9, the J call TRBJ1-1; TRBD1 agrees at 11 bases. CDR1 is SEHNR and CDR2 is FQNEAQ in the germline V gene (reference sequence). This CDR3 comprises 15 residues. With 6 bases clipped from V and 2 bases from J, the junction kept 5 bases outside the gene matches. CDR3 coding DNA: TGTGCCAGCAGGGACAGGGGGCAGCGAAACACTGAAGCTTTCTTT. It is translated as CASRDRGQRNTEAFF.

The genes are TRBV7-2 and TRBJ2-7; D unclear. The CDR3 extends over 15 amino acids. Germline V gives CDR1 SGHTA, CDR2 FQGNSA. Trimming removed 0 bases at V and 0 bases at J, with 9 bases between. Here the CDR3 reads CASSLAPGYSYEQYF. For the CDR3, the DNA is TGTGCCAGCAGCTTAGCACCGGGTTACTCCTACGAGCAGTACTTC.

This clone occurred a few times. The J gene is TRBJ2-7, the V gene TRBV18; D remains unclear. The germline V gene encodes CDR1 KGHSH and CDR2 LQKENI. There are 12 residues in the CDR3. V was trimmed by 6 bases and J by 3 bases, leaving 9 bases between them. The chain's CDR3 is CASSPDFYEQYF. For the CDR3, the DNA is TGTGCCAGCTCCCCAGACTTCTACGAGCAGTACTTC.

The rearrangement links TRBV5-1 to TRBJ2-6, with D possibly being TRBD1 (5 bases). The ends were cut back, 2 bases at V and 0 bases at J, with 9 bases in the middle. The germline gives CDR1 SGHRS, CDR2 YFSETQ. CDR3 length equals 16 residues. CDR3: CASSFDSISGANVLTF. The CDR3 coding sequence is TGCGCCAGCAGCTTTGACAGCATCTCTGGGGCCAACGTCCTGACTTTC.

This clone was observed a handful of times. The chain recombines TRBV30 with TRBJ2-7, with D tentatively TRBD1 (5 bases). The ends were cut back, 2 bases at V and 2 bases at J, with 10 bases in the middle. The CDR3 contains 13 residues. Germline V lookup: CDR1 GTSNPN, CDR2 SVGIG (reference sequence). This CDR3 is CAWSRDRAYEQYF. Here the CDR3 DNA reads TGTGCCTGGAGTCGAGACAGAGCCTACGAGCAGTACTTC.

There are a few counts of this clone. This rearrangement joins TRBV11-2 to TRBJ2-5; TRBD1 matches at 8 bases. The J call may not be correct, given that the DNA end is closer to TRBJ2-7. Germline V CDR1 and CDR2: SGHAT, FQNNGV. CDR3 size: 16 residues. The CDR3 DNA is TGTGCCAGCAGCTCCCTCGGGGGCAGGGGGCAATACGAGCAGTACTTC. As protein: CASSSLGGRGQYEQYF.

This clone appeared a few times. The V gene is TRBV19, the J gene TRBJ2-2; 7 bases line up with TRBD1. V lost 10 bases to trimming and J lost 3 bases; unmatched junction nucleotides: 8. Germline assignment: CDR1 LNHDA and CDR2 SQIVND (reference sequence). This CDR3 spans 14 amino acids. CDR3 sequence reads: CATRQGLDTGELFF. The CDR3, as DNA: TGTGCCACCCGACAGGGTTTGGACACCGGGGAGCTGTTTTTT.

The rearrangement links TRBV30 to TRBJ2-5; weak D call: TRBD1 (6 bases). The CDR3 covers 14 residues. The germline CDR1 and CDR2 sequences are GTSNPN and SVGIG (reference sequence). V lost 2 bases and J 4 bases, leaving 14 bases between the germline ends. CDR3 DNA: TGTGCCTGGAGTCGAATGGGGGCCTTAGAGACCCAGTACTTC. Translated: CAWSRMGALETQYF.

This clone has just a few counts. This chain joins TRBV30 and TRBJ1-5; tentatively, D is TRBD1 (5 bases). V lost 2 bases to trimming and J lost 3 bases, with 14 bases between them. The length of the CDR3 is 15 residues. Germline CDR1 and CDR2: GTSNPN and SVGIG (reference sequence). The CDR3 sequence: CAWSPGLPYNQPQHF. DNA for the CDR3: TGTGCCTGGAGTCCGGGACTCCCCTACAATCAGCCCCAGCATTTT.

The chain recombines TRBV28 with TRBJ2-6, with a tentative D call TRBD1 (5 bases). Germline CDR1 MDHEN, CDR2 SYDVKM. The CDR3 totals 16 residues. V dropped 6 bases and J dropped 0 bases, with 12 bases sitting between them. The CDR3 sequence is CASRTASVSGANVLTF. CDR3 nucleotide sequence: TGTGCCAGCAGGACAGCCTCCGTCTCTGGGGCCAACGTCCTGACTTTC.

The chain uses TRBV21-1 and TRBJ1-2; no check of the table's D call, TRBD1, against the DNA was made. TRBV21-1 is labeled a pseudogene. This CDR3 comprises 14 residues. CDR3 DNA: TGTGCCAGCAGCAAAGGAACAGGGACATATGGCTACACCTTC. This codes for CASSKGTGTYGYTF.

A few counts support this clone. In the same sample, other DNA sequences code for this CDR3. This chain connects TRBV18 to TRBJ1-2, with D perhaps matching TRBD1 (5 bases). There are 14 residues in the CDR3. V shed 6 bases and J shed 2 bases, with 13 bases lying between them. The V gene's germline CDR1 is KGHSH and CDR2 LQKENI. The CDR3 protein is CASSPSDSNYGYTF. CDR3 DNA sequence: TGTGCCAGCTCTCCTTCCGACAGCAACTATGGCTACACCTTC.

The rearrangement joins TRBV28 to TRBJ2-7, with TRBD1 matching 8 bases. Germline values: CDR1 MDHEN, CDR2 SYDVKM. Trimming at V came to 5 bases and at J to 5 bases, leaving 8 bases not matched to a gene. This CDR3 comprises 14 residues. CDR3 nucleotides: TGTGCCAGCAGTGTGTCCCAGGGGGCCAACGAGCAGTACTTC. This translates into CASSVSQGANEQYF.